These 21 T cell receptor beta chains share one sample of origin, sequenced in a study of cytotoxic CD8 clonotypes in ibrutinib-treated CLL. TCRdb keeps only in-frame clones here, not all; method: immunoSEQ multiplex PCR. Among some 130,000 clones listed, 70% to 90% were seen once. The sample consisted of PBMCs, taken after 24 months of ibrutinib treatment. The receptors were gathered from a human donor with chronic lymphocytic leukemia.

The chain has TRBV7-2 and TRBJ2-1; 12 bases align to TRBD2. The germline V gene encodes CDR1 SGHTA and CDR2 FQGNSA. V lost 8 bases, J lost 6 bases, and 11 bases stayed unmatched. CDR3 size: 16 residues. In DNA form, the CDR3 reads TGTGCCAGCGGTAGGCGGACTAGCGGGAACGTCAATGAGCAGTTCTTC. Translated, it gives CASGRRTSGNVNEQFF.

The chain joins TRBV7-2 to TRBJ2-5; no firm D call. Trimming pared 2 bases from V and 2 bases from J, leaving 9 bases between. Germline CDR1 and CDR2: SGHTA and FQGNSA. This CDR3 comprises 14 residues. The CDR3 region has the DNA TGTGCCAGCAGCTTATGGGCAGCTCAAGAGACCCAGTACTTC. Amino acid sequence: CASSLWAAQETQYF.

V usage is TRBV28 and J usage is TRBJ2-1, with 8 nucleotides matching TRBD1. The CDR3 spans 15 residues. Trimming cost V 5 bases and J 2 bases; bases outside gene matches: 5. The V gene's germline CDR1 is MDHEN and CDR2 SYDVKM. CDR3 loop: CASSPDRATYNEQFF. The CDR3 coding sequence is TGTGCCAGCAGTCCGGACAGGGCCACCTACAATGAGCAGTTCTTC.

The DNA for the CDR3 is TGTGCCAGCAGCGTAGAAGGGTTCTATGGCTACACCTTC. It is translated as CASSVEGFYGYTF. This sequence joins TRBV9 and TRBJ1-2, with unresolved D. Germline V CDR1 and CDR2: SGDLS, YYNGEE. This CDR3 contains 13 residues. V lost 0 bases and J 4 bases, leaving 7 bases between the germline ends.

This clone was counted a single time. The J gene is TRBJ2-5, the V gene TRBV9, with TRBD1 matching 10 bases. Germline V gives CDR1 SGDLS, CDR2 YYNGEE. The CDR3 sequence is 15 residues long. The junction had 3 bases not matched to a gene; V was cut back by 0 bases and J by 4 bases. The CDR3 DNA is TGTGCCAGCAGCGTAGCGACAGGGGGCTCAGAGACCCAGTACTTC. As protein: CASSVATGGSETQYF. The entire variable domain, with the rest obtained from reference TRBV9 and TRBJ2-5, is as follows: DSGVTQTPKHLITATGQRVTLRCSPRSGDLSVYWYQQSLDQGLQFLIQYYNGEERAKGNILERFSAQQFPDLHSELNLSSLELGDSALYFCASSVATGGSETQYFGPGTRLLVL.

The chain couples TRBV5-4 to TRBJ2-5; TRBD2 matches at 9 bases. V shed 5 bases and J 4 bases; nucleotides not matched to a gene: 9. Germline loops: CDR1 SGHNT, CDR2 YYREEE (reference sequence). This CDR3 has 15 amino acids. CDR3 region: CASSRVAGVGETQYF. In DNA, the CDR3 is TGTGCCAGCAGTCGGGTAGCGGGGGTTGGAGAGACCCAGTACTTC.

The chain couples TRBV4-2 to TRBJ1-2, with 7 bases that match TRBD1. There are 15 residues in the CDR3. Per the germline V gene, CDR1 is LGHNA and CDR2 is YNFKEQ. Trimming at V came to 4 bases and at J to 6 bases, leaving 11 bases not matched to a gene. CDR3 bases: TGTGCCAGCAGCCTAGCCACCGGGACAGCTAATGGCTACACCTTC. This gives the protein CASSLATGTANGYTF.

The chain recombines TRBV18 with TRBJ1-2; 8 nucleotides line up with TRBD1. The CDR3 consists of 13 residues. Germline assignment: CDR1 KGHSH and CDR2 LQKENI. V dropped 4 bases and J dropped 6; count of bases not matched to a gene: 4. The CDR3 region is CASSLMDRDGYTF. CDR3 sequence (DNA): TGTGCCAGCTCACTCATGGACAGGGATGGCTACACCTTC.

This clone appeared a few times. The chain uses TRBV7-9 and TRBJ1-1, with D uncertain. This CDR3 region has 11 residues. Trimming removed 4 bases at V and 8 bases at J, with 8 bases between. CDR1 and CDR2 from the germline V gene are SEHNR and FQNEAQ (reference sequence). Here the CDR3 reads CASSSNYEAFF. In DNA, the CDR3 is TGTGCCAGCAGCTCCAACTACGAAGCTTTCTTT.

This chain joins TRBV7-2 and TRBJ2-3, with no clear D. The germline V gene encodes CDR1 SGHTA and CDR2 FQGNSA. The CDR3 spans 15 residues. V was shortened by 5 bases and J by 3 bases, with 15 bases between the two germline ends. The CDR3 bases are TGTGCCAGCAGCCCTGGGCTGATCGGGACAGATACGCAGTATTTT. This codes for CASSPGLIGTDTQYF.

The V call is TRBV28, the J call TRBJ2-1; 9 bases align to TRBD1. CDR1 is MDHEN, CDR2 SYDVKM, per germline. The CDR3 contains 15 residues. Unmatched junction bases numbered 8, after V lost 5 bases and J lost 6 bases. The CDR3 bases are TGTGCCAGCAGTGCCCGGGACAGGGCCCGCAATGAGCAGTTCTTC. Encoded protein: CASSARDRARNEQFF.

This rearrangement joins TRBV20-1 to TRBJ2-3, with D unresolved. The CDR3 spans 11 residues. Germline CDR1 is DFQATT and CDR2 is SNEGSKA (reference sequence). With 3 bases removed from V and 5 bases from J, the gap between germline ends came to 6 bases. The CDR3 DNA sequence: TGCAGTGCTAGCTGGTTAGATACGCAGTATTTT. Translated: CSASWLDTQYF.

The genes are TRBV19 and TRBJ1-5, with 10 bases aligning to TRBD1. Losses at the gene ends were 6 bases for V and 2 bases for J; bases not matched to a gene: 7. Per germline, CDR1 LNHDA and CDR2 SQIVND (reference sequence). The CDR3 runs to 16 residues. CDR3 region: CASRVIGTGGNQPQHF. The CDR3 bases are TGTGCCAGTAGGGTCATCGGGACAGGGGGCAATCAGCCCCAGCATTTT.

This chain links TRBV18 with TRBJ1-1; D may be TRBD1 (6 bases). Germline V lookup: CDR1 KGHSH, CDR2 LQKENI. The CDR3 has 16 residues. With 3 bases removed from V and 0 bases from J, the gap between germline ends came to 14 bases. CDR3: CASSPLLQGMNTEAFF. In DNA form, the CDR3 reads TGTGCCAGCTCACCCCTTTTACAGGGCATGAACACTGAAGCTTTCTTT.

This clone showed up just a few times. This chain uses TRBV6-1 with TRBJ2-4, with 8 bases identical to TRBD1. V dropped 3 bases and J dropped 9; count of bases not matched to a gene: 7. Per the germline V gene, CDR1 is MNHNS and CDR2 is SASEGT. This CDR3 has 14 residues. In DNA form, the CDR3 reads TGTGCCAGCAGTGATGCAGGGGGCCTTGGCATTCAGTACTTC. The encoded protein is CASSDAGGLGIQYF.

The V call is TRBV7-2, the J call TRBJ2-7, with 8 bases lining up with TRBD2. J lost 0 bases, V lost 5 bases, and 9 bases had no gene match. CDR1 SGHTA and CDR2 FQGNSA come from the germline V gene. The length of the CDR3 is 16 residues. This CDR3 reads CASSLSGGRSSYEQYF. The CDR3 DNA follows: TGTGCCAGCAGCCTCAGCGGGGGCCGGAGCTCCTACGAGCAGTACTTC.

CDR3: CASSLVSGLAKAETQYF. The CDR3 DNA sequence: TGTGCCAGCAGCTTAGTGTCGGGACTAGCGAAAGCAGAGACCCAGTACTTC. V is TRBV11-2 and J is TRBJ2-5; 10 positions match TRBD2. CDR1 SGHAT and CDR2 FQNNGV come from the germline V gene. Trimming at V came to 1 base and at J to 4 bases, leaving 9 bases not matched to a gene. The CDR3 runs to 17 residues.

The chain's CDR3 is CASTRQGGYGIQYF. As DNA, the CDR3 is TGTGCCAGCACGCGACAGGGGGGCTATGGCATTCAGTACTTC. The V gene is TRBV28, the J gene TRBJ2-4, with TRBD1 matching over 9 bases. The CDR3 is 14 amino acids. V lost 7 bases to trimming and J lost 9 bases; unmatched junction nucleotides: 10. Germline V gives CDR1 MDHEN, CDR2 SYDVKM.

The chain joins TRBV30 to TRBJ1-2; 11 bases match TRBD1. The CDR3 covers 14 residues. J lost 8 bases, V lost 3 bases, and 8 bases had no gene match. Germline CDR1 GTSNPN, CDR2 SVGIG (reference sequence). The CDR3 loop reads CAWRFGQGAQGYTF. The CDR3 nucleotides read TGTGCCTGGAGGTTCGGACAGGGGGCACAAGGCTACACCTTC. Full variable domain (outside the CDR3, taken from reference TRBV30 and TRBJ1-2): SQTIHQWPATLVQPVGSPLSLECTVEGTSNPNLYWYRQAAGRGLQLLFYSVGIGQISSEVPQNLSASRPQDRQFILSSKKLLLSDSGFYLCAWRFGQGAQGYTFGSGTRLTVV.

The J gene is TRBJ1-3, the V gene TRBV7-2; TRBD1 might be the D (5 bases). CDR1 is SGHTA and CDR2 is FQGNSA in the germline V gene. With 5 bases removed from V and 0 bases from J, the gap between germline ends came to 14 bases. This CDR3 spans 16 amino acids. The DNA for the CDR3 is TGTGCCAGCAGCCTCACCGGGACTAACTCTGGAAACACCATATATTTT. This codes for CASSLTGTNSGNTIYF.

As DNA, the CDR3 is TGCGCCAGCAGCTTGGCAAGCTCTGGAAACACCATATATTTT. Translation: CASSLASSGNTIYF. The chain employs TRBV5-1 and TRBJ1-3; no firm D call. The V gene lost 0 bases and the J gene lost 0 bases, with 4 bases spanning the gap. There are 14 residues in the CDR3. Germline values: CDR1 SGHRS, CDR2 YFSETQ.